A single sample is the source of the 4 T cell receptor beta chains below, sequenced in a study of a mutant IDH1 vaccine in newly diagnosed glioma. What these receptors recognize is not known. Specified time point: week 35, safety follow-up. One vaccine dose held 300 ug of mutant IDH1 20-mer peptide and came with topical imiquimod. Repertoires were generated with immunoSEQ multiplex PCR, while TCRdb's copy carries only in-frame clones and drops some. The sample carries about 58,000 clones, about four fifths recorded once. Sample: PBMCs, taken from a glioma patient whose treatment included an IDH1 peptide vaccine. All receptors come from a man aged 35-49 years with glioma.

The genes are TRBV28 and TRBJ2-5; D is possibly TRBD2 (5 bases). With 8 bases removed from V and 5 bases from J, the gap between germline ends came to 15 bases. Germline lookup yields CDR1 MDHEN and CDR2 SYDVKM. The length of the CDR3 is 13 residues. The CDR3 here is CASSLATGETQYF. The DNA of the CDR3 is TGTGCCAGCTCCCTCGCGACGGGGGAGACCCAGTACTTC.

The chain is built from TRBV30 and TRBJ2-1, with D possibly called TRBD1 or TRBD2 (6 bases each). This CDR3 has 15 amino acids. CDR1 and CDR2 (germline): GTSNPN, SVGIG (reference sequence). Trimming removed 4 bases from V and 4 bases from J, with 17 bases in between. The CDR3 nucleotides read TGTGCCTGGAAAAGGGGGACTTCGAATTACAATGAGCAGTTCTTC. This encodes CAWKRGTSNYNEQFF.

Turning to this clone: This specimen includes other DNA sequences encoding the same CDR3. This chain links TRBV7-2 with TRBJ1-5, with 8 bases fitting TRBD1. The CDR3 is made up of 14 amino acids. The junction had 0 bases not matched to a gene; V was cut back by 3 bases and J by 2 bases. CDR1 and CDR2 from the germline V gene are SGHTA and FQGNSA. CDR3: CASSLGQGNQPQHF. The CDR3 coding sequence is TGTGCCAGCAGCTTGGGACAGGGCAATCAGCCCCAGCATTTT.

The CDR3 DNA is TGTGCCATCAGTGAGTCAACAGCTAGCACAGATACGCAGTATTTT. Its protein product is CAISESTASTDTQYF. J is TRBJ2-3 and V is TRBV10-3; D gene unclear. V lost 0 bases and J 0 bases, leaving 7 bases between the germline ends. The CDR3 spans 15 residues. CDR1 and CDR2 (germline): ENHRY, SYGVKD.